The 12 T cell receptor beta chains presented below share a single source sample, sequenced in a study of blood T cells in healthy people across ages. With a J-beta primer mix and a sample-barcoded 5' primer, a second PCR ran about 7 to 12 cycles. A single record per CDR3 protein comes from TCRdb applying MiXCR to the 5' RACE reads. The sample has approximately 1.5 million distinct CDR3 sequences; under 55% are singletons. Material for sequencing was blood. The source of these receptors is a woman younger than 35 in good health.

The chain combines TRBV29-1 with TRBJ2-7, with 9 positions matching TRBD1. In germline, CDR1 is SQVTM, CDR2 ANQGSEA. The CDR3 is made up of 13 amino acids. The V and J ends lost 7 bases and 5 bases, in that order; junction bases with no gene match: 9. CDR3 DNA: TGCAGCGCTATTGGGACAGGGTTTGACGAGCAGTACTTC. Protein sequence: CSAIGTGFDEQYF.

This clonotype has a handful of counts. This chain links TRBV20-1 with TRBJ2-7; D uncertain. Germline CDR1 and CDR2: DFQATT and SNEGSKA (reference sequence). The CDR3 extends over 14 amino acids. V lost 0 bases, J lost 3 bases, and 12 bases lay in between. The CDR3 region has the DNA TGCAGTGCTAGAGATCGGGTCTTGGGCTACGAGCAGTACTTC. Its translation: CSARDRVLGYEQYF.

This clonotype was seen at least ten times. The V call is TRBV7-3, the J call TRBJ2-7; TRBD2 agrees at 9 bases. In germline, CDR1 is SGHTA, CDR2 FQGTGA. Trimming took 4 bases from V and 5 from J; bases not matched to a gene: 6. This CDR3 spans 14 amino acids. The chain's CDR3 is CASSSSGLANEQYF. In DNA form, the CDR3 reads TGTGCCAGCAGCTCCTCGGGACTAGCTAACGAGCAGTACTTC. Supplemented by reference TRBV7-3 and TRBJ2-7, the full variable domain reads GAGVSQTPSNKVTEKGKYVELRCDPISGHTALYWYRQSLGQGPEFLIYFQGTGAADDSGLPNDRFFAVRPEGSVSTLKIQRTERGDSAVYLCASSSSGLANEQYFGPGTRLTVT.

The rearrangement links TRBV2 to TRBJ1-1; no firm D call. This CDR3 spans 14 amino acids. V was pared by 5 bases and J by 6 bases, with 16 bases between. Germline loops: CDR1 SNHLY, CDR2 FYNNEI. The CDR3 is CASSQLGIGAEAFF. CDR3 bases: TGTGCCAGCAGTCAACTAGGAATAGGCGCTGAAGCTTTCTTT.

V usage is TRBV29-1 and J usage is TRBJ2-1, with TRBD2 identical over 8 bases. The CDR3 runs to 13 residues. J was trimmed by 6 bases and V by 8 bases; bases with no gene match: 9. The germline V gene has CDR1 SQVTM and CDR2 ANQGSEA. CDR3: CSLIAGNLNEQFF. CDR3 bases: TGCAGCCTTATAGCGGGGAACCTCAATGAGCAGTTCTTC.

This clonotype was observed a few times. The chain carries TRBV7-4 and TRBJ1-1, with 8 bases aligning to TRBD1. CDR3 length: 14 amino acids. The V gene's germline CDR1 is SGHVT and CDR2 SQSDAQ. The V gene end was trimmed by 5 bases and the J gene end by 5 bases; junction bases not matched to a gene: 7. Here the CDR3 DNA reads TGTGCCAGCAGCAACAGGGGGGAAAGGACTGAAGCTTTCTTT. Amino acid sequence: CASSNRGERTEAFF.

This chain links TRBV19 with TRBJ1-5; D is ambiguous. Deletions cut 6 bases from V and 3 bases from J, with 15 bases between. Germline lookup yields CDR1 LNHDA and CDR2 SQIVND (reference sequence). There are 15 residues in the CDR3. CDR3 residues: CASSPPGFNNQPQHF. The CDR3 DNA reads TGTGCCAGTAGCCCCCCCGGGTTTAACAATCAGCCCCAGCATTTT.

This clonotype appeared a single time. The gene calls are TRBV4-2 and TRBJ2-5; no definite D call. The DNA end is more similar to TRBJ2-7, so the J call may be wrong. The CDR3 loop spans 12 amino acids. Germline values: CDR1 LGHNA, CDR2 YNFKEQ. The CDR3 protein is CASSQGLDEQYF. DNA for the CDR3: TGTGCCAGCAGCCAAGGTTTAGACGAGCAGTACTTC.

As concerns this clonotype: A read error may produce the germline difference seen at one junction end. This chain links TRBV28 with TRBJ1-1; the D gene is possibly TRBD1 (6 bases). Germline V CDR1 and CDR2: MDHEN, SYDVKM. The CDR3 runs 15 residues. CDR3 in amino acids: CAGSLLATGSTEAFF. The CDR3 DNA is TGTGCCGGCAGTTTATTAGCGACAGGTTCCACTGAAGCTTTCTTT.

With regard to this clonotype: The junction departs from germline at one end; a sequencing error may be responsible. This sequence joins TRBV7-2 and TRBJ1-1; possibly TRBD1 for D (5 bases). The CDR3 sequence is 16 residues long. Germline loops: CDR1 SGHTA, CDR2 FQGNSA. The CDR3 DNA follows: TGTGCCAACAGCTCGAGCGACAGCCTCATGAACACTGAAGCTTTCTTT. Encoded protein: CANSSSDSLMNTEAFF.

This clonotype has only a few counts. The chain uses TRBV20-1 and TRBJ2-7; no reliable D call. Germline CDR1 reads DFQATT; CDR2 reads SNEGSKA (reference sequence). The CDR3 is 13 amino acids. The germline V and J ends were trimmed by 1 base and 3 bases, with 10 bases remaining between them. In DNA form, the CDR3 reads TGCAGTGCTAGAGGAGGAGAGAACTACGAGCAGTACTTC. This codes for CSARGGENYEQYF.

This clonotype turned up a few times. A clone one base away is much larger, so this may be a read error. This chain connects TRBV20-1 to TRBJ2-3, with no clear D. The V and J ends lost 5 bases and 2 bases respectively, with 8 bases between them. The CDR3 sequence is 12 residues long. CDR1 is DFQATT and CDR2 is SNEGSKA in the germline V gene (reference sequence). The CDR3 region has the DNA TGCAGTGCTCTTCCGCACACAGATACGCAGTATTTT. Protein: CSALPHTDTQYF.